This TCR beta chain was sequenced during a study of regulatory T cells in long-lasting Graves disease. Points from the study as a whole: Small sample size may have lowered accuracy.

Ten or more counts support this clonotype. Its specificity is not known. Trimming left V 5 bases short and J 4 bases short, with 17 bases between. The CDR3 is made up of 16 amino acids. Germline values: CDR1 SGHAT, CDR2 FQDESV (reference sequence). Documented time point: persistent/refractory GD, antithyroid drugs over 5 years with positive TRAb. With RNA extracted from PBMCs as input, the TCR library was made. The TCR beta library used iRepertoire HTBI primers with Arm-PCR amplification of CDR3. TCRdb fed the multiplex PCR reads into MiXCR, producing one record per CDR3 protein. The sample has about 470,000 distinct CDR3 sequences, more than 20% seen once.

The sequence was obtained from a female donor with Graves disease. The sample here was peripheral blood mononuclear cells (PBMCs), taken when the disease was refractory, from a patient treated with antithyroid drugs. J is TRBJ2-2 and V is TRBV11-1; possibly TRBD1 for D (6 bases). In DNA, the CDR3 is TGTGCCAGCAGCCCAAGGCGACAGGCGATCACCGGGGAGCTGTTTTTT. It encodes CASSPRRQAITGELFF.